Included here is one T cell receptor (beta chain) sequence, with context. Its antigen is currently unknown. The data are from a study of cytomegalovirus exposure and HLA in healthy donors. About the study: The Caucasian-associated ancestry cluster held roughly 81% of more than 350 genotyped donors. The study, taken as a whole, reports: As a later analysis showed, a missense DCLRE1C variant was linked to trimming of TCR beta V- and J-genes. Donors were assumed by presence/absence analyses to have roughly uniform sequencing depth.

PCR amplification relied on 60 Vbeta primers (plus 13 Jbeta primers). Measured with immunoSEQ multiplex PCR; TCRdb has only the in-frame clones, and not every one. The sample comprises roughly 200,000 clones, 82% of which are singletons, and 0.5% to 0.55% rests with the top ten. Trimming left V 4 bases short and J 9 bases short, with 19 bases between. The CDR3 loop spans 15 amino acids. Germline-derived CDR1 and CDR2 are MNHEY and SVGAGI. This clonotype was sampled from a woman aged 50 to 60 in good health and CMV-seronegative. The gene calls are TRBV6-5 and TRBJ2-4, with a possible D match to TRBD2 (6 bases). The sample consisted of PBMCs. The CDR3 here is CASSLVGGDGGIQYF. In DNA form, the CDR3 reads TGTGCCAGCAGTTTGGTGGGAGGAGATGGCGGCATTCAGTACTTC.